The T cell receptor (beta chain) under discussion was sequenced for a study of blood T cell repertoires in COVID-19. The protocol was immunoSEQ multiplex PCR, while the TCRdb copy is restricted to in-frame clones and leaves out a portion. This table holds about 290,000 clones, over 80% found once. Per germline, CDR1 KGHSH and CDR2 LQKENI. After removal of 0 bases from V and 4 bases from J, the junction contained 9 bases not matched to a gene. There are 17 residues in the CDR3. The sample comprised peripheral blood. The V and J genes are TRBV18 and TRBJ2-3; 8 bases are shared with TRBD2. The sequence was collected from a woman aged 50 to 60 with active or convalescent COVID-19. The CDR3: CASSPPVGSGSADTQYF. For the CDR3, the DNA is TGTGCCAGCTCACCACCGGTTGGCAGCGGGAGTGCAGATACGCAGTATTTT.